This TCR beta chain is from a study of blood T cells in healthy people across ages (dated by TCRdb to the mid-2010s). With regard to the full study: In model experiments, template switching captured roughly one uniquely barcoded TCR beta cDNA molecule for every two T cells. The study measured age-related changes in TCR beta repertoire diversity using deep sequencing normalized with unique cDNA molecular identifiers. Donors were grouped into four age groups: young (average roughly 15 years), middle-aged (around 39), aged (about 60) and long-lived (roughly 80). The study analyzed two additional independent replicas of 1 million unique cDNA reads from the same blood draw for two donors, one aged 18 to 30 and one aged 80 or older.

Donors were under 40 systemically healthy Caucasian individuals from Russia aged 6 to 90 years. Each donor gave about 9.7 milliliters of peripheral blood, drawn into EDTA-treated Vacutainer tubes. Ficoll-Paque density-gradient centrifugation was used to isolate PBMCs, with at least 7 million per sample. Trizol reagent was used to extract total RNA from PBMCs, with at least 6 micrograms per sample. Naive CD45RAhigh/CD27high T cell percentages were measured by flow cytometry on a PBMC aliquot from every donor. Library generation was performed with 5' RACE. TCRdb names Illumina HiSeq 2500 as the instrument used. A second roughly 6 to 12 cycle PCR used a sample-barcoded 5' primer and a J-beta primer mix. Each TCR beta cDNA molecule received a unique molecular identifier from a template-switch 5' adaptor carrying 12 random nucleotides. Each sample yielded at least 2.5 million CDR3-containing paired-end reads. The Mint cDNA synthesis kit, primed by a TRBC-specific oligonucleotide, was used to synthesize first-strand cDNA from all RNA. All cDNA was treated with uracil-DNA glycosylase and then went through a first 18-cycle PCR with the universal primers M1SS and BC2_uni_R. The source study handled its data this way. Normalization of each sample was performed by random selection of 1 million high-quality reads, each carrying a distinct molecular identifier. Reads with shared molecular identifiers were discarded instead of being binned into consensus sequences. MiTCR, set to a Q25 quality threshold and the strictest error-elimination algorithm, was used for CDR3 identification, clonotype clustering and error correction. A nonparametric unseen species model with Euler transformation was used to estimate a lower bound on total TCR beta diversity. Using fastp trimming at Q25 and MiXCR clonotype assembly, TCRdb reanalyzed the public sequencing data and kept in-frame beta chains. Each CDR3 protein gets just one entry, which takes the most common genes and DNA from the rows behind it. The authors' filters were not applied to this entry. Within this sample are roughly 1 million distinct CDR3 sequences, with approximately 25% of them counted one time only. The top ten clonotypes cover about 0.69% of the sample.

Germline trimming: 5 bases from V, 6 bases from J; junction bases outside gene matches: 5. Reading from cysteine to phenylalanine, the CDR3 counts 15 amino acids. Only CDR3 DNA remains: 45 bases, in frame from the first base. The paper's findings and limits, for the study overall: Compared with the aged group, the long-lived group had more naive CD4+ T cells, fewer expanded clones and increased TCR diversity, suggesting age selection. Conclusive comparison of naive and antigen-experienced compartments was prevented by the profiling of bulk unsorted PBMCs. As age increased, observed TCR beta diversity per million T cells dropped in a roughly linear way, and a significant reduction was already evident by age roughly 40. Total diversity estimates from one million sequenced T cells were considered lower bounds and underestimates. The percentage of naive T cells measured by flow cytometry correlated strongly with observed TCR beta diversity. Donor CMV infection status was unknown, potentially confounding age-related changes in expanded clonotypes.

This clonotype has more than one count but fewer than ten. Its binding antigen is unknown. Base quality data are lacking; no much larger clone is found one base away. The same sample was also used in a study of T cells of mothers and their children. From the second report: Donors were nine systemically healthy Caucasian individuals: three mothers and their six children. cDNA synthesis consumed the entire amount of extracted RNA, loaded at 1.5 ug RNA in each 15 ul reaction. In the second PCR, the M1S primer added sample barcodes and 2-4 random nucleotides. Over 10 million TCR beta CDR3 reads came from each mother, compared with around 3 million reads from each child. TCR recombination output is similarly shaped by thymic selection in related and unrelated pairs, with a minor effect exerted by inherited differences. Normalized repertoire overlap was always found to be slightly, but never significantly, higher in related mother-child pairs than in unrelated mother-child pairs. Persistent microchimeric T cell clones were not detected, at a sensitivity of 85 to 100 clones per million clonotypes. The study used deep NGS to compare TCR beta repertoires of mothers and children, seeking features distinguishing related mother-child pairs from unrelated individuals. Mothers averaged roughly 40 +/- 4 years of age and children averaged around 10 +/- 4 years. Libraries were sequenced on Illumina HiSeq 2000 with 100+100 nt paired-end reads after adapter ligation with NEBNext reagents. Mother and child libraries were prepared a month apart and sequenced in separate runs to prevent cross-contamination. For each donor, somewhere between roughly 500,000 and 2,300,000 distinct TCR beta clonotypes were identified. Naive TCR beta clonotypes were estimated from low-frequency clonotypes matched to each donor's FACS-determined naive share, without sorting.

The specimen was blood. The TCR sequence derives from a girl aged 2-15 years in good health. The rearranged segments are TRBV12-3 or TRBV12-4 and TRBJ1-4; the central 11 bases match TRBD1. CDR3 loop: CASSRTGGGYEKLFF. The DNA sequence is as follows: TGTGCCAGCAGTCGGACAGGGGGCGGGTATGAAAAACTGTTTTTT.